The 14 T cell receptor beta chains below all came from one sample that was sequenced in a study of cytomegalovirus exposure and HLA in healthy donors. Vbeta (60) and Jbeta (13) primers were used in the PCR. Sequencing was performed with immunoSEQ multiplex PCR; in TCRdb, only in-frame clones are kept and a portion is missing. This sample's table has approximately 60,000 clones. The sequenced material came from PBMCs. All receptors derive from a man aged 25-45 years in good health and CMV-seropositive.

The chain uses TRBV2 and TRBJ1-1; D unclear. Germline V lookup: CDR1 SNHLY, CDR2 FYNNEI. V lost 6 bases and J lost 4, with 6 bases in between. There are 11 residues in the CDR3. CDR3 region: CASRIATEAFF. The CDR3 bases are TGTGCCAGCAGGATAGCCACTGAAGCTTTCTTT.

This rearrangement joins TRBV30 to TRBJ2-5, with TRBD1 identical over 8 bases. CDR1 is GTSNPN and CDR2 is SVGIG in the germline V gene (reference sequence). The trim removed 1 base at V and 5 bases at J, leaving 0 bases unmatched. The CDR3 sequence is 12 residues long. The DNA of the CDR3 is TGTGCCTGGAGTGCAGGGGGCGAGACCCAGTACTTC. Its translation: CAWSAGGETQYF. The complete variable domain, with remaining parts taken from reference TRBV30 and TRBJ2-5, reads SQTIHQWPATLVQPVGSPLSLECTVEGTSNPNLYWYRQAAGRGLQLLFYSVGIGQISSEVPQNLSASRPQDRQFILSSKKLLLSDSGFYLCAWSAGGETQYFGPGTRLLVL.

The rearrangement links TRBV2 to TRBJ2-7, with 10 nucleotides matching TRBD1. CDR1 is SNHLY, CDR2 FYNNEI, per germline. Trimming cost V 3 bases and J 5 bases; bases outside gene matches: 4. This CDR3 is built from 14 residues. The CDR3 is CASSEGQGSHEQYF. As DNA, the CDR3 is TGTGCCAGCAGTGAGGGACAGGGGTCCCACGAGCAGTACTTC. Filled out from reference TRBV2 and TRBJ2-7, the complete variable domain reads EPEVTQTPSHQVTQMGQEVILRCVPISNHLYFYWYRQILGQKVEFLVSFYNNEISEKSEIFDDQFSVERPDGSNFTLKIRSTKLEDSAMYFCASSEGQGSHEQYFGPGTRLTVT.

The genes are TRBV2 and TRBJ1-5; D ambiguous. The germline V gene encodes CDR1 SNHLY and CDR2 FYNNEI. This CDR3 is 14 amino acids long. V was clipped by 9 bases and J by 4 bases, with 16 bases between them. CDR3 nucleotide sequence: TGTGCCAGTTCGCCCCTAGGAACAAATCAGCCCCAGCATTTT. Protein product: CASSPLGTNQPQHF.

This chain joins TRBV2 and TRBJ2-3; the D gene is possibly TRBD1 (5 bases). The germline gives CDR1 SNHLY, CDR2 FYNNEI. The CDR3 length is 13 residues. The V end lost 7 bases, the J end lost 1 base, and 9 bases lay between the germline ends. CDR3 in amino acids: CASKIRGTDTQYF. CDR3 DNA sequence: TGTGCCAGCAAAATCAGGGGCACAGATACGCAGTATTTT. Full variable domain (missing parts from reference TRBV2 and TRBJ2-3): EPEVTQTPSHQVTQMGQEVILRCVPISNHLYFYWYRQILGQKVEFLVSFYNNEISEKSEIFDDQFSVERPDGSNFTLKIRSTKLEDSAMYFCASKIRGTDTQYFGPGTRLTVL.

V usage is TRBV30 and J usage is TRBJ2-7, with 7 positions matching TRBD1. The germline gives CDR1 GTSNPN, CDR2 SVGIG (reference sequence). The CDR3 has 13 residues. J was trimmed by 2 bases and V by 2 bases; bases with no gene match: 3. CDR3 coding DNA: TGTGCCTGGAGTACGGGGACAGCCTACGAGCAGTACTTC. Encoded protein: CAWSTGTAYEQYF.

V and J are TRBV30 and TRBJ2-7, with 8 bases matching TRBD1. Germline-derived CDR1 and CDR2 are GTSNPN and SVGIG (reference sequence). The CDR3 spans 11 residues. Losses at the gene ends were 4 bases for V and 8 bases for J; bases not matched to a gene: 4. The CDR3 sequence: CAWTPGGKQYF. CDR3 nucleotides: TGTGCCTGGACCCCAGGGGGCAAGCAGTACTTC.

The chain's CDR3 is CASSPGLAGKETQYF. The CDR3 region has the DNA TGTGCCAGCAGCCCCGGACTAGCGGGGAAGGAGACCCAGTACTTC. The chain uses TRBV11-3 and TRBJ2-5, with 12 nucleotides matching TRBD2. V lost 5 bases and J lost 5; bases outside the gene matches: 6. Germline V gene lookup returns CDR1 SGHNT and CDR2 YENEEA. The CDR3 is 15 amino acids. The full variable domain, its missing parts supplied by reference TRBV11-3 and TRBJ2-5, is EAGVVQSPRYKIIEKKQPVAFWCNPISGHNTLYWYLQNLGQGPELLIRYENEEAVDDSQLPKDRFSAERLKGVDSTLKIQPAELGDSAVYLCASSPGLAGKETQYFGPGTRLLVL.

The CDR3 sequence is CATSRGGSGYQETQYF. The CDR3, as DNA: TGTGCCACCAGCAGAGGGGGTAGCGGGTACCAAGAGACCCAGTACTTC. The chain carries TRBV15 and TRBJ2-5; 7 bases map to TRBD2. This CDR3 is 16 amino acids long. The J segment lost 0 bases and the V segment lost 1 base, leaving 5 bases of the junction unmatched. Per the germline V gene, CDR1 is LNHNV and CDR2 is YYDKDF (reference sequence).

This chain links TRBV19 with TRBJ2-5, with 8 bases aligning to TRBD2. V lost 0 bases to trimming and J lost 4 bases; unmatched junction nucleotides: 4. CDR3 size: 15 residues. CDR1 and CDR2 from the germline V gene are LNHDA and SQIVND (reference sequence). The CDR3 here is CASSIDGGGPETQYF. DNA of the CDR3: TGTGCCAGTAGTATAGACGGCGGGGGGCCAGAGACCCAGTACTTC.

The V gene is TRBV7-8, the J gene TRBJ2-7; TRBD1 matches at 10 bases. Germline loops: CDR1 SGHVS, CDR2 FQNEAQ. The CDR3 loop spans 16 amino acids. Losses at the gene ends were 6 bases for V and 5 bases for J; bases not matched to a gene: 13. CDR3 in amino acids: CASRPGGQGIFDEQYF. The CDR3 bases are TGTGCCAGCAGGCCCGGGGGACAGGGGATCTTTGACGAGCAGTACTTC.

This sequence joins TRBV11-2 and TRBJ1-2; tentative D call: TRBD1 (5 bases). Germline V CDR1 and CDR2: SGHAT, FQNNGV. With 1 base removed from V and 4 bases from J, the gap between germline ends came to 13 bases. This CDR3 is 15 amino acids long. The CDR3 sequence is CASSLVPQGGYGYTF. CDR3 DNA: TGTGCCAGCAGCTTAGTCCCTCAGGGAGGCTATGGCTACACCTTC.

The CDR3 sequence: CASSEAGGPNQPQHF. Written as DNA, the CDR3 is TGTGCCAGCAGTGAAGCGGGAGGGCCCAATCAGCCCCAGCATTTT. The chain uses TRBV2 and TRBJ1-5; the D is unclear. The CDR3 is 15 residues long. Per germline, CDR1 SNHLY and CDR2 FYNNEI. V shed 0 bases and J shed 3 bases, with 9 bases lying between them.

This rearrangement joins TRBV5-1 to TRBJ2-2; D is possibly TRBD2 (6 bases). The CDR3 spans 15 residues. Trimming shortened V by 4 bases and J by 4 bases, and 14 bases separated the two germline ends. Germline-derived CDR1 and CDR2 are SGHRS and YFSETQ. The CDR3 is CASSPAGWGTGELFF. The CDR3 DNA reads as TGCGCCAGCAGCCCGGCGGGGTGGGGCACCGGGGAGCTGTTTTTT.